This T cell receptor (beta chain) was profiled in a study of T cells in Graves' hyperthyroidism and ophthalmopathy. Amplified regions were TCR beta CDR3 sequences from RNA transcripts. Using the HTBI primer set, a first-round RT-PCR was run on the TCR CDR3. TCRdb re-called the multiplex PCR reads through MiXCR, storing one row per CDR3 protein. Altogether some 770,000 distinct CDR3 sequences are present, roughly 15% being singletons, with the ten largest covering around 8.1%. Germline V gives CDR1 MDHEN, CDR2 SYDVKM. Trimming removed 3 bases at V and 1 base at J, with 7 bases between. CDR3 length equals 14 residues.

The gene calls are TRBV28 and TRBJ1-3; no firm D call. The sample was blood. This clonotype originated in a man between 18 and 29 years old with Graves' hyperthyroidism. The CDR3 sequence: CASSFGVSGNTIYF. The CDR3 DNA sequence: TGTGCCAGCAGTTTTGGGGTATCTGGAAACACCATATATTTT. Full variable domain (remainder filled in from reference TRBV28 and TRBJ1-3): DVKVTQSSRYLVKRTGEKVFLECVQDMDHENMFWYRQDPGLGLRLIYFSYDVKMKEKGDIPEGYSVSREKKERFSLILESASTNQTSMYLCASSFGVSGNTIYFGEGSWLTVV.